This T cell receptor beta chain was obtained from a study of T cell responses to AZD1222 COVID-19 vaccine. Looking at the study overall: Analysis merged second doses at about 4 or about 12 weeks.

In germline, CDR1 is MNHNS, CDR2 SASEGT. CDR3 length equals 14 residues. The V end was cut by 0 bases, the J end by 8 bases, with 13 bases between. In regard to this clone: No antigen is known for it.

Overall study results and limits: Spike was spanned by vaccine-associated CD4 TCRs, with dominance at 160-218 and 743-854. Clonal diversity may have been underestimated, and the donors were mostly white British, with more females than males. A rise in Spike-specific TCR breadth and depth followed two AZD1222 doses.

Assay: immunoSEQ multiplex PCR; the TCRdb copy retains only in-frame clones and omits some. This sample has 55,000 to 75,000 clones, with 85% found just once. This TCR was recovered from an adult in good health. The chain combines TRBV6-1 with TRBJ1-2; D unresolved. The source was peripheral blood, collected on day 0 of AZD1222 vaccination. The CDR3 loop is CASSEAARFRGYTF. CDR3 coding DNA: TGTGCCAGCAGTGAAGCGGCGAGGTTCCGAGGCTACACCTTC.